A single T cell receptor (beta chain) is shown here with its context. This specimen comes from a study of blood T cell repertoires in COVID-19. Study information: Acute and convalescent COVID-19 samples came from the United States, Italy and Spain. In each case, the material was cDNA or gDNA derived from T cells, B-cell-depleted T cells, or PBMCs.

Under the authors' procedure: Researchers report that nucleated cell counts were estimated from reference gene primer amplification. Clones were sequenced by immunoSEQ multiplex PCR, and TCRdb holds only the in-frame ones, with some missing. That table gives V, J and clone size, and the DNA gave D and trimming. There are 150,000 to 200,000 clones in the sample; roughly 89% occur only once, and 5.5% to 7.5% lies in the top ten. This receptor was obtained from a man between 40 and 49 years old with acute or convalescent COVID-19. Sequencing input: peripheral blood.

The CDR3 coding sequence is TGTGCCAGCTCCCCAAGCTCCCCGAATGAAAAACTGTTTTTT. This translates into CASSPSSPNEKLFF. The chain joins TRBV18 to TRBJ1-4; D is ambiguous. V lost 6 bases, J lost 5 bases, and 13 bases lay in between. CDR3 length: 14 amino acids. Germline V CDR1 and CDR2: KGHSH, LQKENI.